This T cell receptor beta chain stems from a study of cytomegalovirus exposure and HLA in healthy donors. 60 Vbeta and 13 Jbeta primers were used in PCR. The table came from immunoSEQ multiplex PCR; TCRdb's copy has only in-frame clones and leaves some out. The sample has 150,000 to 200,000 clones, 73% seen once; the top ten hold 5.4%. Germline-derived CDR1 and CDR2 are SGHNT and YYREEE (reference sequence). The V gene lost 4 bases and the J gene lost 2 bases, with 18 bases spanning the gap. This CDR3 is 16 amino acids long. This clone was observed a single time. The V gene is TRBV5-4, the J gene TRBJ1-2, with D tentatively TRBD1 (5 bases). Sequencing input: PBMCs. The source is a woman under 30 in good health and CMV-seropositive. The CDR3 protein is CASSLAGGILNYGYTF. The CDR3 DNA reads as TGTGCCAGCAGCCTGGCCGGGGGAATTTTAAACTATGGCTACACCTTC.